One sample yielded the 10 T cell receptor beta chains listed below, sequenced in a study of OX40 agonist ivuxolimab in advanced cancers. Profiled with immunoSEQ multiplex PCR; TCRdb holds only in-frame clones, not every one. The data contain around 94,000 clones, around 87% of them singletons. The starting material was CD4+ or CD8+ T cells sorted from blood, obtained in a trial of the OX40 agonist ivuxolimab. The receptors were gathered from an adult with an advanced solid tumor such as melanoma, head and neck, liver or kidney cancer.

V and J are TRBV4-1 and TRBJ2-4; weak D call: TRBD2 (7 bases). Trimming stripped 4 bases from V and 6 bases from J, with 22 bases between. The germline gives CDR1 MGHRA, CDR2 YSYEKL. This CDR3 is built from 17 residues. The CDR3 region is CASSRGGLAVLGNIQYF. In nucleotides, the CDR3 is TGCGCCAGCAGCCGGGGGGGGCTAGCGGTACTCGGAAACATTCAGTACTTC.

This chain connects TRBV10-2 to TRBJ1-5; TRBD1 might be the D (5 bases). Trimming shortened V by 8 bases and J by 7 bases, and 15 bases separated the two germline ends. Germline CDR1 reads WSHSY; CDR2 reads SAAADI. The CDR3 extends over 13 amino acids. The DNA for the CDR3 is TGCGCCAGCCGGGGGGTTTTAGGCCAGCCCCAGCATTTT. This codes for CASRGVLGQPQHF.

J is TRBJ1-1 and V is TRBV11-2; D gene unclear. CDR1 is SGHAT and CDR2 is FQNNGV in the germline V gene. This CDR3 has 11 residues. Between the trimmed V and J ends, which lost 5 bases and 3 bases, there was a span of 4 bases. The CDR3 coding sequence is TGTGCCAGCAGCCCTTACACTGAAGCTTTCTTT. Protein sequence: CASSPYTEAFF.

This clone came up a few times. The chain recombines TRBV19 with TRBJ2-6, with D perhaps matching TRBD1 (6 bases). This CDR3 is 16 amino acids long. Germline V lookup: CDR1 LNHDA, CDR2 SQIVND (reference sequence). Deletions cut 3 bases from V and 2 bases from J, with 11 bases between. The CDR3 loop reads CASSITGMAGANVLTF. CDR3 DNA: TGTGCCAGTAGTATCACAGGGATGGCTGGGGCCAACGTCCTGACTTTC.

The chain employs TRBV5-6 and TRBJ2-5; 9 bases agree with TRBD1. After removal of 3 bases from V and 3 bases from J, the junction contained 9 bases not matched to a gene. The germline CDR1 and CDR2 sequences are SGHDT and YYEEEE. The CDR3 consists of 16 residues. CDR3 residues: CASSSLRDRVKETQYF. DNA of the CDR3: TGTGCCAGCAGCTCTCTACGGGACAGGGTAAAAGAGACCCAGTACTTC.

The chain couples TRBV5-1 to TRBJ2-7, with D unclear. The better agreement between TRBJ2-1 and the DNA end casts doubt on the J call. CDR1 and CDR2 from the germline V gene are SGHRS and YFSETQ. The CDR3 contains 13 residues. CDR3 protein: CASSLGRNNEQFF. Written as DNA, the CDR3 is TGCGCCAGCAGCTTGGGACGGAACAATGAGCAGTTCTTC.

The rearrangement links TRBV5-1 to TRBJ1-4; 8 nucleotides agree with TRBD1. V gave up 4 bases and J gave up 7 bases; unmatched junction bases: 12. CDR3 size: 16 residues. The germline gives CDR1 SGHRS, CDR2 YFSETQ. CDR3 DNA sequence: TGCGCCAGCAGCCTGTGGGCAGGGGGCGCGGGTGAAAAACTGTTTTTT. It codes for CASSLWAGGAGEKLFF.

This chain uses TRBV7-9 with TRBJ1-4; no firm D call. V was shortened by 1 base and J by 5 bases, with 14 bases between the two germline ends. The CDR3 is made up of 16 amino acids. Germline V gene sequence: CDR1 SEHNR, CDR2 FQNEAQ (reference sequence). CDR3 DNA: TGTGCCAGCAGCTTAGGAGGCACAGTGCGGAATGAAAAACTGTTTTTT. Amino acids: CASSLGGTVRNEKLFF.

This clone was recorded only once. The chain has TRBV7-2 and TRBJ2-7; the match to TRBD2 covers 12 bases. Germline CDR1 SGHTA, CDR2 FQGNSA. After removal of 6 bases from V and 2 bases from J, the junction contained 2 bases not matched to a gene. CDR3 length: 14 residues. CDR3 loop: CASRPSGGAYEQYF. The CDR3 DNA sequence: TGTGCCAGCAGGCCTAGCGGGGGGGCCTACGAGCAGTACTTC.

The chain links TRBV6-1 to TRBJ1-1; D gene unclear. The CDR3 length is 11 residues. With 2 bases removed from V and 7 bases from J, the gap between germline ends came to 5 bases. Per germline, CDR1 MNHNS and CDR2 SASEGT. The CDR3 loop reads CASSEPIEAFF. The DNA for the CDR3 is TGTGCCAGCAGTGAACCTATTGAAGCTTTCTTT.